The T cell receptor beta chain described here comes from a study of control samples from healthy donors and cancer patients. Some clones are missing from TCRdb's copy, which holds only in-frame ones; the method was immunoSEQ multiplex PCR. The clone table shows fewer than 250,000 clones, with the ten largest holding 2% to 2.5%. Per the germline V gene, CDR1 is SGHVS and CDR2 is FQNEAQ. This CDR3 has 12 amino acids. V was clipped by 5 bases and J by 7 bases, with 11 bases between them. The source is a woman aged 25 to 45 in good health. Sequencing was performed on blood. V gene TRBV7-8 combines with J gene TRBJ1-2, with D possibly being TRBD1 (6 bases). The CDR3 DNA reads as TGTGCCAGCAGCCTGGACAGTCCTGGCTACACCTTC. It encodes CASSLDSPGYTF.